The clone carrying this TCR beta chain was observed once. This record belongs to a study of blood T cell repertoires in COVID-19. About the research overall: Sources were T cells, B-cell-depleted T cells, or PBMCs; the material itself was cDNA or gDNA.

Libraries were prepared by immunoSEQ multiplex PCR; TCRdb keeps only in-frame clonotypes and omits some of them. In the table there are about 220,000 clones, 80% of which are singletons. CDR1 SGHAT and CDR2 FQNNGV come from the germline V gene. There are 16 residues in the CDR3. V was pared by 1 base and J by 2 bases, with 14 bases between. This sequence originates from a human donor in a cohort sampled during active COVID-19. The material sequenced was peripheral blood. V usage is TRBV11-2 and J usage is TRBJ1-2; perhaps TRBD1 as D (5 bases). Here the CDR3 reads CASSLGGGAINYGYTF. CDR3 DNA sequence: TGTGCCAGCAGCTTAGGTGGCGGGGCCATAAACTATGGCTACACCTTC.